A selection of T cell receptor beta chains follows, all from one sample in a study of response to subunit inactivated influenza vaccine. Each CDR3 protein gets one entry after TCRdb re-called the RT-PCR reads with MiXCR. Of about 580,000 distinct CDR3 sequences listed, around 13% are singletons. The source was PBMCs from blood, collected 11 to 12 days after vaccination. All receptors come from a man aged 45 to 65 who received an inactivated influenza vaccine. Each CDR3 is given with its conserved first and last residue. The order of the fields is J gene, clone size, D gene, V gene, CDR3 protein, CDR3 DNA. A D gene is named only where the DNA matches it firmly. Size is omitted from some rows. Given values are once, few, many or a class for expanded clones.

j_call: TRBJ2-1; clone_size: .; d_call: TRBD2; v_call: TRBV12-3/TRBV12-4; cdr3_aa: CASSRSGSAYNEQFF; cdr3_nt: TGTGCCAGCAGTCGAAGCGGGAGTGCCTACAATGAGCAGTTCTTC
j_call: TRBJ2-3; clone_size: .; d_call: TRBD2; v_call: TRBV6-2/TRBV6-3; cdr3_aa: CASQAGGKTDTQYF; cdr3_nt: TGTGCCAGCCAAGCGGGGGGAAAAACAGATACGCAGTATTTT
j_call: TRBJ2-7; clone_size: few; d_call: .; v_call: TRBV6-1; cdr3_aa: CASSEDGGLSYEQYF; cdr3_nt: TGTGCCAGCAGTGAAGATGGGGGACTCTCCTACGAGCAGTACTTC
j_call: TRBJ2-2; clone_size: few; d_call: .; v_call: TRBV7-2; cdr3_aa: CASSSAGQLTGELFF; cdr3_nt: TGTGCCAGCAGCTCCGCTGGACAGCTCACCGGGGAGCTGTTTTTT
j_call: TRBJ2-7; clone_size: .; d_call: .; v_call: TRBV6-5; cdr3_aa: CASSYGQNSYEQYF; cdr3_nt: TGTGCCAGCAGTTACGGGCAGAACTCCTACGAGCAGTACTTC
j_call: TRBJ2-3; clone_size: .; d_call: .; v_call: TRBV10-3; cdr3_aa: CAIKGTTDTQYF; cdr3_nt: TGTGCCATCAAAGGGACCACAGATACGCAGTATTTT
j_call: TRBJ2-7; clone_size: few; d_call: TRBD1; v_call: TRBV5-1; cdr3_aa: CASSPGQGLHEQYF; cdr3_nt: TGCGCCAGCAGCCCGGGACAGGGGTTACACGAGCAGTACTTC
j_call: TRBJ2-6; clone_size: .; d_call: .; v_call: TRBV25-1; cdr3_aa: CATREAGANVLTF; cdr3_nt: TGTGCCACCAGGGAGGCCGGGGCCAACGTCCTGACTTTC
j_call: TRBJ2-5; clone_size: .; d_call: TRBD2; v_call: TRBV5-1; cdr3_aa: CASSLGTSGNQETQYF; cdr3_nt: TGCGCCAGCAGCCTAGGGACTAGCGGAAACCAAGAGACCCAGTACTTC
j_call: TRBJ2-1; clone_size: .; d_call: .; v_call: TRBV5-8; cdr3_aa: CASSLRATSSYNEQFF; cdr3_nt: TGTGCCAGCAGCTTACGAGCGACAAGCTCCTACAATGAGCAGTTCTTC
j_call: TRBJ2-1; clone_size: .; d_call: .; v_call: TRBV5-1; cdr3_aa: CASSLDGVFDEQFF; cdr3_nt: TGCGCCAGCAGCCTGGACGGGGTCTTTGATGAGCAGTTCTTC
j_call: TRBJ1-3; clone_size: .; d_call: TRBD1; v_call: TRBV5-1; cdr3_aa: CASSPAGTGWAGNTIYF; cdr3_nt: TGCGCCAGCAGCCCTGCCGGGACAGGGTGGGCTGGAAACACCATATATTTT
j_call: TRBJ2-5; clone_size: many; d_call: .; v_call: TRBV28; cdr3_aa: CASSLALRGGTQYF; cdr3_nt: TGTGCCAGCAGTTTAGCCCTTCGTGGGGGGACCCAGTACTTC
j_call: TRBJ2-5; clone_size: many; d_call: TRBD2; v_call: TRBV5-1; cdr3_aa: CASRPSGAGETQYF; cdr3_nt: TGCGCCAGCAGGCCTAGCGGCGCGGGGGAGACCCAGTACTTC
j_call: TRBJ1-1; clone_size: .; d_call: .; v_call: TRBV29-1; cdr3_aa: CSAELVGTEAFF; cdr3_nt: TGCAGCGCCGAGCTAGTGGGAACTGAAGCTTTCTTT
j_call: TRBJ2-3; clone_size: few; d_call: TRBD2; v_call: TRBV4-2; cdr3_aa: CASSPGLAVTDTQYF; cdr3_nt: TGTGCCAGCAGCCCCGGACTAGCGGTCACAGATACGCAGTATTTT
j_call: TRBJ2-3; clone_size: .; d_call: TRBD2; v_call: TRBV11-1; cdr3_aa: CASSLGGLAGPFTDTQYF; cdr3_nt: TGTGCCAGCAGCTTAGGGGGACTAGCGGGACCCTTCACAGATACGCAGTATTTT
j_call: TRBJ2-5; clone_size: few; d_call: .; v_call: TRBV9; cdr3_aa: CASSVAGTEETQYF; cdr3_nt: TGTGCCAGCAGCGTAGCTGGGACCGAAGAGACCCAGTACTTC
j_call: TRBJ1-1; clone_size: few; d_call: .; v_call: TRBV5-1; cdr3_aa: CASSLAMGNTEAFF; cdr3_nt: TGCGCCAGCAGCTTGGCCATGGGCAACACTGAAGCTTTCTTT
j_call: TRBJ1-1; clone_size: .; d_call: .; v_call: TRBV2; cdr3_aa: CASSRQIMNTEAFF; cdr3_nt: TGTGCCAGCAGTCGACAGATAATGAACACTGAAGCTTTCTTT
j_call: TRBJ2-3; clone_size: few; d_call: .; v_call: TRBV5-1; cdr3_aa: CASSRTRGSTDTQYF; cdr3_nt: TGCGCCAGCAGCCGAACCAGGGGTAGTACAGATACGCAGTATTTT
j_call: TRBJ2-7; clone_size: .; d_call: .; v_call: TRBV7-2; cdr3_aa: CASSPAIAREQYF; cdr3_nt: TGTGCCAGCAGCCCAGCAATCGCTAGGGAGCAGTACTTC
j_call: TRBJ1-4; clone_size: few; d_call: .; v_call: TRBV7-9; cdr3_aa: CASSRGQLLTNEKLFF; cdr3_nt: TGTGCCAGCAGCCGAGGACAGCTCCTAACTAATGAAAAACTGTTTTTT
j_call: TRBJ2-2; clone_size: .; d_call: TRBD1; v_call: TRBV3-1; cdr3_aa: CASGGWDRNTGELFF; cdr3_nt: TGTGCCAGCGGGGGTTGGGACAGGAACACCGGGGAGCTGTTTTTT
j_call: TRBJ1-5; clone_size: .; d_call: .; v_call: TRBV4-2; cdr3_aa: CASSQGAQSNQPQHF; cdr3_nt: TGTGCCAGCAGCCAAGGTGCCCAGAGCAATCAGCCCCAGCATTTT
j_call: TRBJ2-7; clone_size: .; d_call: TRBD2; v_call: TRBV7-2; cdr3_aa: CASSTIAGRPYEQYF; cdr3_nt: TGTGCCAGCAGCACCATAGCGGGACGTCCCTACGAGCAGTACTTC
j_call: TRBJ2-7; clone_size: .; d_call: TRBD2; v_call: TRBV7-9; cdr3_aa: CASSSGTKSYAYEQYF; cdr3_nt: TGTGCCAGCAGCTCCGGGACTAAGAGTTATGCCTACGAGCAGTACTTC
j_call: TRBJ2-1; clone_size: few; d_call: TRBD2; v_call: TRBV5-1; cdr3_aa: CASSLPTGGNEQFF; cdr3_nt: TGCGCCAGCAGCTTGCCAACGGGGGGGAATGAGCAGTTCTTC
j_call: TRBJ1-1; clone_size: many; d_call: .; v_call: TRBV20-1; cdr3_aa: CSARRQSNTEAFF; cdr3_nt: TGCAGTGCTAGAAGGCAGTCTAACACTGAAGCTTTCTTT